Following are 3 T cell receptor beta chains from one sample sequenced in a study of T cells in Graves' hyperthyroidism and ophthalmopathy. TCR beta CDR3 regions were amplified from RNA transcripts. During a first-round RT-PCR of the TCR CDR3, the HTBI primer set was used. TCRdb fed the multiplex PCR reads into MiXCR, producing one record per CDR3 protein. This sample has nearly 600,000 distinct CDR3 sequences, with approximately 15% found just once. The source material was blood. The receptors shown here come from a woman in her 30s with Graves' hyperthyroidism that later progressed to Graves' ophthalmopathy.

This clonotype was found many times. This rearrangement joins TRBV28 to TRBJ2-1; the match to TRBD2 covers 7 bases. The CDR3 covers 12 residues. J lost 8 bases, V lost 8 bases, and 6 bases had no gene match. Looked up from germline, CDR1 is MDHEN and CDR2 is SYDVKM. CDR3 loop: CASPRGRYEQFF. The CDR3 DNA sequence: TGTGCCAGCCCGCGCGGGAGATATGAGCAGTTCTTC. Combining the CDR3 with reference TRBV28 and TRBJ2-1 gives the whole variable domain DVKVTQSSRYLVKRTGEKVFLECVQDMDHENMFWYRQDPGLGLRLIYFSYDVKMKEKGDIPEGYSVSREKKERFSLILESASTNQTSMYLCASPRGRYEQFFGPGTRLTVL.

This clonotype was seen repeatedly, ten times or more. The CDR3 nucleotides are TGTGCCTGGAGTGTTCGGGCATCGACGGCCCAGCATTTT. The encoded protein is CAWSVRASTAQHF. The genes are TRBV30 and TRBJ1-5, with D hard to call. The CDR3 sequence is 13 residues long. Trimming removed 0 bases at V and 11 bases at J, with 14 bases between. Germline CDR1 GTSNPN, CDR2 SVGIG (reference sequence). Complete variable domain (other parts from reference TRBV30 and TRBJ1-5): SQTIHQWPATLVQPVGSPLSLECTVEGTSNPNLYWYRQAAGRGLQLLFYSVGIGQISSEVPQNLSASRPQDRQFILSSKKLLLSDSGFYLCAWSVRASTAQHFGDGTRLSIL.

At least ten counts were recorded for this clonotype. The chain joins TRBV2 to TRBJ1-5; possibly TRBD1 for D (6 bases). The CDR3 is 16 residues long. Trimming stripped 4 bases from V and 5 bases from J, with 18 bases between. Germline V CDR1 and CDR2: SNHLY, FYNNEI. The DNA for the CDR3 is TGTGCCAGCAGTGGGACAGCGTCTAATAGGGATCAGCCCCAGCATTTT. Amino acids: CASSGTASNRDQPQHF. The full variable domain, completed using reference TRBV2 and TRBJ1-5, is EPEVTQTPSHQVTQMGQEVILRCVPISNHLYFYWYRQILGQKVEFLVSFYNNEISEKSEIFDDQFSVERPDGSNFTLKIRSTKLEDSAMYFCASSGTASNRDQPQHFGDGTRLSIL.